This TCR beta chain is from a study of blood T cell repertoires in COVID-19. As for the study in general: Acute-phase and convalescent COVID-19 samples originated in the United States, Italy and Spain.

Using immunoSEQ multiplex PCR, the repertoire was profiled, and TCRdb retains in-frame clones only, with some absent. The sample gives fewer than 350,000 clones, around 85% of which show up once; about 2% is in the top ten. The study drew participants aged roughly 18 to 95 years from some 25 US areas. This CDR3 region has 16 residues. V gave up 5 bases and J gave up 10 bases, with 21 bases separating them. The V gene's germline CDR1 is MNHNY and CDR2 SVGAGI (reference sequence). This clone came up a few times. The V call is TRBV6-6, the J call TRBJ1-6; no firm D call. The sequence was obtained from a man aged 25-45 years who had recovered from COVID-19. The sequenced sample was PBMCs or T cells enriched from blood (not recorded which). CDR3: CASSLSDGRRSSPLHF. The CDR3 region has the DNA TGTGCCAGCAGTCTTAGCGATGGACGGCGGTCCTCACCCCTCCACTTT.